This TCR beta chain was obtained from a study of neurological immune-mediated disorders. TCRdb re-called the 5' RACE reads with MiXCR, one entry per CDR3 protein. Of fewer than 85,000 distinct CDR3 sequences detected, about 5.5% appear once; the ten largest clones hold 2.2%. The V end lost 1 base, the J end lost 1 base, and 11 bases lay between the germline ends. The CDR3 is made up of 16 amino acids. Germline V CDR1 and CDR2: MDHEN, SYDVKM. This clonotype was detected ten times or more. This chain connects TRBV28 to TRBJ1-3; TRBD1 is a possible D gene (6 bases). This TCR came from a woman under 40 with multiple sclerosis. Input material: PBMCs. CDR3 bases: TGTGCCAGCAGTTTATACAGGGAAGTATCTGGAAACACCATATATTTT. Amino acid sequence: CASSLYREVSGNTIYF.